Sequencing of this TCR beta chain was carried out in a study of cytomegalovirus exposure and HLA in healthy donors. The PCR used 60 Vbeta and 13 Jbeta primers. Measured with immunoSEQ multiplex PCR; TCRdb has only the in-frame clones, and not every one. Among 130,000 to 150,000 clones listed, around 79% were seen once. This clone has a single count. The antigen remains unidentified. General study findings and limits: TCR beta V- and J-gene trimming was later associated with a missense DCLRE1C variant. TCR sequences were mostly rare, though some public TCRs occurred in many donors.

Per germline, CDR1 SGHDT and CDR2 YYEEEE. V shed 4 bases, J shed 3 bases, and the junction held 5 bases outside the gene matches. The CDR3 extends over 16 amino acids. V usage is TRBV5-6 and J usage is TRBJ2-2, with TRBD2 identical over 11 bases. Sequencing was performed on PBMCs. The source of this sequence is a middle-aged woman in good health and CMV-seropositive. The CDR3 DNA reads as TGTGCCAGCAGCCTCTCTAGCGGGAGGTACACCGGGGAGCTGTTTTTT. Translating gives CASSLSSGRYTGELFF.